This entry lists 19 T cell receptor beta chains sequenced from one sample in a study of radiotherapy plus CTLA-4 blockade in lung cancer. Clones were sequenced by immunoSEQ multiplex PCR, and TCRdb holds only the in-frame ones, with some missing. Of about 85,000 clones listed, around 85% are singletons. The input for sequencing was peripheral blood, taken from a patient treated with radiotherapy plus ipilimumab. Receptors originate from a human donor with non-small cell lung cancer who had a partial response to radiotherapy plus ipilimumab.

The gene calls are TRBV19 and TRBJ1-5; D unresolved. The V end was cut by 0 bases, the J end by 5 bases, with 11 bases between. Germline CDR1 LNHDA, CDR2 SQIVND (reference sequence). This CDR3 is 15 amino acids long. In DNA form, the CDR3 reads TGTGCCAGTAGTATAGATCTCCAGGAGGATCAGCCCCAGCATTTT. Translation gives CASSIDLQEDQPQHF.

The V and J genes are TRBV30 and TRBJ1-2, with unresolved D. Germline CDR1 reads GTSNPN; CDR2 reads SVGIG (reference sequence). The V end lost 4 bases, the J end lost 3 bases, and 12 bases lay between the germline ends. The CDR3 extends over 13 amino acids. In nucleotides, the CDR3 is TGTGCCTGGATGTCCCCCCCATACTATGGCTACACCTTC. Translation: CAWMSPPYYGYTF.

The chain joins TRBV28 to TRBJ2-6; D remains ambiguous. Trimming stripped 5 bases from V and 2 bases from J, with 13 bases between. The CDR3 loop spans 16 amino acids. Germline assignment: CDR1 MDHEN and CDR2 SYDVKM. CDR3 DNA: TGTGCCAGCAGTACATTTCCAGGTACTGGGGCCAACGTCCTGACTTTC. This codes for CASSTFPGTGANVLTF.

The chain combines TRBV6-5 with TRBJ2-5; TRBD2 matches 10 bases. The CDR3 consists of 16 residues. Germline V gene lookup returns CDR1 MNHEY and CDR2 SVGAGI. V lost 4 bases and J lost 5; bases outside the gene matches: 10. CDR3 sequence: CASSSPSGRIGETQYF. CDR3 nucleotide sequence: TGTGCCAGCAGTTCACCTAGCGGGAGAATCGGTGAGACCCAGTACTTC.

This clone came up once. V is TRBV2 and J is TRBJ2-7; 8 nucleotides line up with TRBD1. CDR3 length: 14 residues. V was clipped by 3 bases and J by 6 bases; unmatched bases: 7. Germline lookup yields CDR1 SNHLY and CDR2 FYNNEI. The CDR3 bases are TGTGCCAGCAGTGATCGGACAGGGCACCGCGAGCAGTACTTC. Protein sequence: CASSDRTGHREQYF.

The chain combines TRBV18 with TRBJ2-7, with D maybe TRBD1 (6 bases). This CDR3 contains 13 residues. Trimming left V 4 bases short and J 4 bases short, with 11 bases between. Germline V lookup: CDR1 KGHSH, CDR2 LQKENI. CDR3 DNA sequence: TGTGCCAGCTCACTCGGACAGACTTACGAGCAGTACTTC. It is translated as CASSLGQTYEQYF.

The rearrangement uses TRBV7-8 and TRBJ2-2, with D hard to call. CDR1 is SGHVS, CDR2 FQNEAQ, per germline. CDR3 length: 14 residues. V gave up 1 base and J gave up 1 base, with 4 bases separating them. As DNA, the CDR3 is TGTGCCAGCAGCTTAGTCCAGAACACCGGGGAGCTGTTTTTT. It translates to CASSLVQNTGELFF.

The chain recombines TRBV6-4 with TRBJ2-1, with no clear D. Per the germline V gene, CDR1 is MRHNA and CDR2 is SNTAGT. The CDR3 has 16 amino acids. Trimming took off 2 bases at V and 7 bases at J, with 18 bases between the two ends. The CDR3 sequence is CASSDTQRPSRNEQFF. The CDR3 DNA reads TGTGCCAGCAGTGACACCCAACGGCCTTCGCGGAATGAGCAGTTCTTC.

This rearrangement joins TRBV11-2 to TRBJ2-2; weak D call: TRBD2 (5 bases). This CDR3 is 14 amino acids long. The germline V gene has CDR1 SGHAT and CDR2 FQNNGV. V dropped 5 bases and J dropped 2 bases, with 9 bases sitting between them. CDR3 DNA sequence: TGTGCCAGCAGCAGACGGGGTAACACCGGGGAGCTGTTTTTT. This codes for CASSRRGNTGELFF.

The chain joins TRBV19 to TRBJ2-7, with 8 positions matching TRBD1. V was pared by 5 bases and J by 4 bases, with 7 bases of the junction left unmatched. This CDR3 region has 14 residues. Germline CDR1 is LNHDA and CDR2 is SQIVND (reference sequence). The CDR3 is CASSPGTGDYEQYV. The CDR3, as DNA: TGTGCCAGTAGTCCAGGGACAGGAGATTACGAGCAGTACGTC.

The rearrangement uses TRBV7-9 and TRBJ2-5; D remains ambiguous. The CDR3 is 10 amino acids. V shed 5 bases and J shed 5 bases, with 3 bases lying between them. CDR1 and CDR2 (germline): SEHNR, FQNEAQ (reference sequence). DNA of the CDR3: TGTGCCAGCAGCCTGGAGACCCAGTACTTC. It specifies CASSLETQYF.

The V call is TRBV5-4, the J call TRBJ1-2, with TRBD1 matching 8 bases. The CDR3 spans 15 residues. CDR1 is SGHNT and CDR2 is YYREEE in the germline V gene (reference sequence). Trimming took 2 bases from V and 4 from J; bases not matched to a gene: 7. The CDR3 bases are TGTGCCAGCAGCTTTTCAGGGGGCTACCGCTATGGCTACACCTTC. Encoded protein: CASSFSGGYRYGYTF.

The V gene is TRBV11-2, the J gene TRBJ2-7; D might be TRBD2 (5 bases). The length of the CDR3 is 15 residues. In germline, CDR1 is SGHAT, CDR2 FQNNGV. Trimming removed 3 bases from V and 12 bases from J, with 24 bases in between. The CDR3 loop reads CASSFTEIAQSGGYF. The CDR3 coding sequence is TGTGCCAGCAGCTTTACGGAAATAGCGCAAAGCGGCGGGTACTTC.

This chain links TRBV6-1 with TRBJ2-7; 11 bases agree with TRBD1. This CDR3 region has 13 residues. From germline, CDR1 is MNHNS and CDR2 SASEGT. The ends lost 6 bases at V and 7 bases at J; junction bases unmatched: 5. CDR3 protein: CASRDRGPGEQYF. In DNA, the CDR3 is TGTGCCAGCAGGGACAGGGGGCCGGGTGAGCAGTACTTC.

The chain uses TRBV7-6 and TRBJ2-3, with TRBD2 matching over 8 bases. CDR1 and CDR2 from the germline V gene are SGHVS and FNYEAQ. Losses at the gene ends were 5 bases for V and 2 bases for J; bases not matched to a gene: 3. This CDR3 contains 14 residues. CDR3 amino acids: CASSPLAATDTQYF. The CDR3 nucleotides are TGTGCCAGCAGCCCACTAGCGGCCACAGATACGCAGTATTTT.

V is TRBV27 and J is TRBJ2-4, with TRBD1 as a possible D gene (6 bases). Trimming removed 4 bases at V and 7 bases at J, with 14 bases between. The CDR3 extends over 14 amino acids. Per germline, CDR1 MNHEY and CDR2 SMNVEV (reference sequence). The CDR3 region is CASSSDLRGNIQYF. The CDR3 region has the DNA TGTGCCAGCAGTTCGGACCTAAGGGGGAACATTCAGTACTTC.

This chain connects TRBV25-1 to TRBJ1-2, with D tentatively TRBD1 (5 bases). Germline CDR1 MGHDK, CDR2 SYGVNS. Between the trimmed V and J ends, which lost 3 bases and 5 bases, there was a span of 10 bases. CDR3 length: 13 amino acids. For the CDR3, the DNA is TGTGCCAGCAGTGACGGGACTATATATGGCTACACCTTC. It codes for CASSDGTIYGYTF.

CDR3 in amino acids: CASSYQGASGGTQYF. The CDR3 bases are TGTGCCAGCAGTTATCAAGGGGCCAGCGGGGGGACCCAGTACTTC. V and J are TRBV6-5 and TRBJ2-5; TRBD2 aligns across 8 bases. V gave up 3 bases and J gave up 7 bases; unmatched junction bases: 10. CDR1 is MNHEY, CDR2 SVGAGI, per germline. This CDR3 spans 15 amino acids.

This clone was counted between two and nine times. The rearrangement links TRBV7-9 to TRBJ2-7; 9 nucleotides agree with TRBD1. V was clipped by 6 bases and J by 3 bases; unmatched bases: 3. The CDR3 sequence is 13 residues long. The germline gives CDR1 SEHNR, CDR2 FQNEAQ (reference sequence). CDR3 in amino acids: CASRMTGGYEQYF. Written as DNA, the CDR3 is TGTGCCAGCAGGATGACAGGGGGCTACGAGCAGTACTTC.